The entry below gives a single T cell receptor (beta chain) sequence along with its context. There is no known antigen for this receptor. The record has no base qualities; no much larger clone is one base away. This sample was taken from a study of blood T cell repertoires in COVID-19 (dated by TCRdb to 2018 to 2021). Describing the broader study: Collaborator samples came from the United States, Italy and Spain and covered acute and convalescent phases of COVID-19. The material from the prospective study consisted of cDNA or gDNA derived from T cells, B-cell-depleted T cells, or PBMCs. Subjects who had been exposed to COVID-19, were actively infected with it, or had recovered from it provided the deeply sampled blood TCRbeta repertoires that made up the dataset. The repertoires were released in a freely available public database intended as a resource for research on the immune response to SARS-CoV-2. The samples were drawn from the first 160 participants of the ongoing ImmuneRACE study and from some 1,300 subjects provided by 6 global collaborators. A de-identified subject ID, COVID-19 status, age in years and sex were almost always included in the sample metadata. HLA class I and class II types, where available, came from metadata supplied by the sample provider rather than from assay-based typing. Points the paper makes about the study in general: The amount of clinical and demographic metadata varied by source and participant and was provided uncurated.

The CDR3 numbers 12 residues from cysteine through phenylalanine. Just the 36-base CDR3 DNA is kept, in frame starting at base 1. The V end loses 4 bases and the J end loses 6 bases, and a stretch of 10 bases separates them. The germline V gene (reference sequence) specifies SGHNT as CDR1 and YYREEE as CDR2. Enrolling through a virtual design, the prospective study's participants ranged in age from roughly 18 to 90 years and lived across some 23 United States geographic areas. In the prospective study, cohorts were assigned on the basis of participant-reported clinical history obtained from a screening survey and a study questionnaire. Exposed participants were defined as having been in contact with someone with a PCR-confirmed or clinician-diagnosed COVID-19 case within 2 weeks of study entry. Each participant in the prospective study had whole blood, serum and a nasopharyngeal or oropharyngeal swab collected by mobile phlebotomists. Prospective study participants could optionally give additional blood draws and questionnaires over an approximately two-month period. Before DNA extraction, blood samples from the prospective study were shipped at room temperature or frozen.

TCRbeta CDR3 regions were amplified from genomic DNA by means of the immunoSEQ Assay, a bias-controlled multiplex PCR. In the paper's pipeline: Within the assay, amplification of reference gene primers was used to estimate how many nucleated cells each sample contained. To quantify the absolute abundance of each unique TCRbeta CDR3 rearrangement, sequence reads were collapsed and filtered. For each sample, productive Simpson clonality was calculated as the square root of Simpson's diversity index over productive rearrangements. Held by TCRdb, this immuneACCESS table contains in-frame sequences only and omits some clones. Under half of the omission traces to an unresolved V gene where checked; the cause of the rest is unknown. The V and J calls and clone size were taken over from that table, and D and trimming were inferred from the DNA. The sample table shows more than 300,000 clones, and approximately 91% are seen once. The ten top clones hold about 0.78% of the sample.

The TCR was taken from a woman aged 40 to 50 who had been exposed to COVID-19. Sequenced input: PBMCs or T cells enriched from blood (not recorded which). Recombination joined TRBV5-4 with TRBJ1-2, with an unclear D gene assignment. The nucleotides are TGTGCCAGCAGCATTGCGATCGATGGCTACACCTTC. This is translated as CASSIAIDGYTF.